A single sample gave rise to the 4 T cell receptor beta chains below, sequenced in a study of T cell responses to AZD1222 COVID-19 vaccine. Clones were sequenced by immunoSEQ multiplex PCR, and TCRdb holds only the in-frame ones, with some missing. The sample holds over 70,000 clones, about 74% seen once. The sequences come from peripheral blood, collected 28 days after the second dose of the MenACWY control vaccine. Receptors were obtained from an adult who received the MenACWY meningococcal vaccine as a control.

The CDR3, as DNA: TGTGCCAGCAGCCAGCCCAGTACAGATACGCAGTATTTT. Translating gives CASSQPSTDTQYF. The rearrangement links TRBV7-2 to TRBJ2-3; D gene unclear. Trimming removed 5 bases from V and 3 bases from J, with 9 bases in between. CDR1 SGHTA and CDR2 FQGNSA come from the germline V gene. The CDR3 has 13 residues.

The J gene is TRBJ1-3, the V gene TRBV5-4; D not certain. CDR1 and CDR2 from the germline V gene are SGHNT and YYREEE (reference sequence). The germline V and J ends were trimmed by 4 bases and 4 bases, with 18 bases remaining between them. The CDR3 extends over 16 amino acids. The CDR3 coding sequence is TGTGCCAGCAGCCCGGACGCTAGGTCCTCGGGAAACACCATATATTTT. Translated, it gives CASSPDARSSGNTIYF.

This chain links TRBV6-5 with TRBJ1-6, with 7 bases aligning to TRBD1. CDR1 and CDR2 from the germline V gene are MNHEY and SVGAGI. The CDR3 totals 14 residues. With 5 bases clipped from V and 5 bases from J, the junction kept 3 bases outside the gene matches. Here the CDR3 DNA reads TGTGCCAGCAGTCGGGACAGCGATAATTCACCCCTCCACTTT. Its translation is CASSRDSDNSPLHF.

This clone was seen just once. The gene calls are TRBV30 and TRBJ1-1; D remains ambiguous. The CDR3 covers 15 residues. Trimming removed 0 bases at V and 1 base at J, with 12 bases between. Germline CDR1 GTSNPN, CDR2 SVGIG (reference sequence). CDR3: CAWSVKGRPNTEAFF. The CDR3 nucleotides are TGTGCCTGGAGTGTAAAGGGCAGGCCGAACACTGAAGCTTTCTTT.